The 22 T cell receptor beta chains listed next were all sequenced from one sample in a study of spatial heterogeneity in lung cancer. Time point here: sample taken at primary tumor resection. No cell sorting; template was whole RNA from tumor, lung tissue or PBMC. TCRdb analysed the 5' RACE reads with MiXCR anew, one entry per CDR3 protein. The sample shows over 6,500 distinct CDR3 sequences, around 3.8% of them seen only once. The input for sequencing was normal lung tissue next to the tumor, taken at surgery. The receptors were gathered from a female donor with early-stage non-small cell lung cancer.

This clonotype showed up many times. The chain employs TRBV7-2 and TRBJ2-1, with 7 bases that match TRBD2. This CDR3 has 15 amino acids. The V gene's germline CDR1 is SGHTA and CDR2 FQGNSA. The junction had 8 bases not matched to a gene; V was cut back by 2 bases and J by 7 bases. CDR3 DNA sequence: TGTGCCAGCAGCTTAAGCGGGGCCCCGGGGAATGAGCAGTTCTTC. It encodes CASSLSGAPGNEQFF.

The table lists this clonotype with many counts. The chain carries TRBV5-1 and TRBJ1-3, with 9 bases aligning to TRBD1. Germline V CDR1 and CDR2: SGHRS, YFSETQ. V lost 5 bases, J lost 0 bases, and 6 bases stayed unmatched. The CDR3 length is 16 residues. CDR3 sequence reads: CASRWGTGNSGNTIYF. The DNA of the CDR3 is TGCGCCAGCAGGTGGGGGACAGGGAACTCTGGAAACACCATATATTTT.

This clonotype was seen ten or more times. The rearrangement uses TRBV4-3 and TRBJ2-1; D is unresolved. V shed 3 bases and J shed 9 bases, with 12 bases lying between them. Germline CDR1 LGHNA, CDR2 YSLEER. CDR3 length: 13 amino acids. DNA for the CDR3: TGCGCCAGCAGCCACGACTTTGGCGGTGAGCAGTTCTTC. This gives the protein CASSHDFGGEQFF.

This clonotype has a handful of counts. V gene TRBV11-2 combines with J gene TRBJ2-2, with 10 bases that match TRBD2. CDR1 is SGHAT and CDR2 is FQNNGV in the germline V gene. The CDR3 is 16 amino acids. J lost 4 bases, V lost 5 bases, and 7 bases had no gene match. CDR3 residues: CASSLVSSGGTGELFF. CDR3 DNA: TGTGCCAGCAGCCTCGTCTCTAGCGGGGGCACCGGGGAGCTGTTTTTT. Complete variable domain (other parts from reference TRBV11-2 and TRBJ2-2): EAGVAQSPRYKIIEKRQSVAFWCNPISGHATLYWYQQILGQGPKLLIQFQNNGVVDDSQLPKDRFSAERLKGVDSTLKIQPAKLEDSAVYLCASSLVSSGGTGELFFGEGSRLTVL.

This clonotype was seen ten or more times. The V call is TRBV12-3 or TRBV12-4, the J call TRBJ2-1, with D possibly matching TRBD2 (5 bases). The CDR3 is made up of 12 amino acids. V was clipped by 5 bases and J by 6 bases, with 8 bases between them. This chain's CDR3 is CASSDRGNEQFF. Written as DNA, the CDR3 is TGTGCCAGCAGTGATCGGGGCAATGAGCAGTTCTTC.

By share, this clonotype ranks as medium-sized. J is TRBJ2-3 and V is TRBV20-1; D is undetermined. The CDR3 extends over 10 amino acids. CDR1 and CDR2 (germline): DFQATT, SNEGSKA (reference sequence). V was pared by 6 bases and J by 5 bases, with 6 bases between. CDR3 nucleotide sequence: TGCAGTGCCCATTTAGATACGCAGTATTTT. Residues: CSAHLDTQYF.

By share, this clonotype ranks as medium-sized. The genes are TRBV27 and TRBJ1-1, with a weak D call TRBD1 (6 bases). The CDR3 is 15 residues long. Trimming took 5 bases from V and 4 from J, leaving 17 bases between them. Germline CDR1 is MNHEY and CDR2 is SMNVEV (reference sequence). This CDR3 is CASSLNSRGITEAFF. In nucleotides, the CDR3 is TGTGCCAGCAGTCTCAACTCCAGGGGTATCACTGAAGCTTTCTTT.

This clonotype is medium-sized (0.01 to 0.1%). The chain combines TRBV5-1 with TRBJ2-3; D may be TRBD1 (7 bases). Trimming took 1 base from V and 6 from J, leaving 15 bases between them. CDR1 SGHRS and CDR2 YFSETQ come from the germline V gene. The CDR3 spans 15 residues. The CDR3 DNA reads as TGCGCCAGCAGCTTGCGGGGGACAGCCGGGGATACGCAGTATTTT. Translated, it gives CASSLRGTAGDTQYF.

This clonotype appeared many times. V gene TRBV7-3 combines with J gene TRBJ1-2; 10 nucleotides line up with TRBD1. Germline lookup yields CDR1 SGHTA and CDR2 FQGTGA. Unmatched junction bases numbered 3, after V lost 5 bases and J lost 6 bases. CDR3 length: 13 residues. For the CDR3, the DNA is TGTGCCAGCAGCCGGGACAGGGGTAATGGCTACACCTTC. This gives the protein CASSRDRGNGYTF.

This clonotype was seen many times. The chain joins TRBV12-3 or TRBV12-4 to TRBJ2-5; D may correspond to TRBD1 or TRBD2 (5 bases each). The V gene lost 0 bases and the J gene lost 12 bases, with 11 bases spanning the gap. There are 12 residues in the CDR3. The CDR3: CASSLAGTVEYF. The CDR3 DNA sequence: TGTGCCAGCAGTTTAGCAGGGACCGTCGAGTACTTC.

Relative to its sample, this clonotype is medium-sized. The CDR3 region is CASSPPPNYEQYF. The CDR3 DNA follows: TGTGCCAGCAGCCCTCCCCCTAACTACGAGCAGTACTTC. V usage is TRBV7-9 and J usage is TRBJ2-7; D remains unclear. V was clipped by 5 bases and J by 3 bases, with 11 bases between them. The CDR3 loop spans 13 amino acids. CDR1 is SEHNR and CDR2 is FQNEAQ in the germline V gene (reference sequence).

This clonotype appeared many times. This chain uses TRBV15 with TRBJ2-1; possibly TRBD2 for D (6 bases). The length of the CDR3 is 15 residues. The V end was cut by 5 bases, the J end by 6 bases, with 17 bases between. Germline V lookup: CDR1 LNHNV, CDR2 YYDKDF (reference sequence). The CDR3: CATSHRGTVGNEQFF. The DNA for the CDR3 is TGTGCCACCAGCCACCGCGGGACGGTTGGCAATGAGCAGTTCTTC.

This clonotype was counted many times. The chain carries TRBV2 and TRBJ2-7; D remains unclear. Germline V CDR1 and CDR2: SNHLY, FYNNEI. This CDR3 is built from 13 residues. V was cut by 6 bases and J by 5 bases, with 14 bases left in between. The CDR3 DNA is TGTGCCAGCAGCAAATACCTTGCTAACGAGCAGTACTTC. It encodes CASSKYLANEQYF.

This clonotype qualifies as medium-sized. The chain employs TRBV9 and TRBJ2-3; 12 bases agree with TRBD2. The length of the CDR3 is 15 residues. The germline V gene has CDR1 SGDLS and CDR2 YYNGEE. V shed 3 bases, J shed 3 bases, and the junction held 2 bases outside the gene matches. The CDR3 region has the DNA TGTGCCAGCAGCGGAGGACTAGCGGGGACAGATACGCAGTATTTT. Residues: CASSGGLAGTDTQYF.

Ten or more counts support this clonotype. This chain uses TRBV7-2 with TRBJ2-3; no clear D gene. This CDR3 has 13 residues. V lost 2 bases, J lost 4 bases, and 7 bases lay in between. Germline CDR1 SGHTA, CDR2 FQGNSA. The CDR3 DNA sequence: TGTGCCAGCAGCTTAAATAACGCAGATACGCAGTATTTT. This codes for CASSLNNADTQYF.

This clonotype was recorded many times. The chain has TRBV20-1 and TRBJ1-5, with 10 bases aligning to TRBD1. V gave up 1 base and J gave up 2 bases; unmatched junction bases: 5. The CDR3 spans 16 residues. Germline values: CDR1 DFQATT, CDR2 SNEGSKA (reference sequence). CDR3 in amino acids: CSARARQGAGNQPQHF. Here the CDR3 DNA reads TGCAGTGCTAGAGCCCGACAGGGGGCGGGCAATCAGCCCCAGCATTTT.

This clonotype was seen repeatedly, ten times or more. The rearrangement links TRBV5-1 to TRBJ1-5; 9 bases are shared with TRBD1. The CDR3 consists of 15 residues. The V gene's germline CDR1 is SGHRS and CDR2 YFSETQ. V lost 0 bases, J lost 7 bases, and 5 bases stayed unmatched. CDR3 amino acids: CASSLDGTGFQPQHF. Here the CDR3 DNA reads TGCGCCAGCAGCTTGGACGGGACAGGGTTCCAGCCCCAGCATTTT.

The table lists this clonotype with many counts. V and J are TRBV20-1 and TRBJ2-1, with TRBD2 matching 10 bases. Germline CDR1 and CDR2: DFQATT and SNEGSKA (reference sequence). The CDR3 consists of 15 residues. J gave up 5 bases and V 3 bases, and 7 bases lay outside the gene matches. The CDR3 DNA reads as TGCAGTGCTAGCTGGACTAGCGGAAATAACAATGAGCAGTTCTTC. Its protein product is CSASWTSGNNNEQFF.

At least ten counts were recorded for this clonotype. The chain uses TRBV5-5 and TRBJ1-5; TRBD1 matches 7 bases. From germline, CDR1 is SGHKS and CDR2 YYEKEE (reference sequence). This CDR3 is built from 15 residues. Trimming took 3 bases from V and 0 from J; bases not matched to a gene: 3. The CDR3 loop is CASSSWDSSNQPQHF. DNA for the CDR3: TGTGCCAGCAGCTCTTGGGACAGTAGCAATCAGCCCCAGCATTTT.

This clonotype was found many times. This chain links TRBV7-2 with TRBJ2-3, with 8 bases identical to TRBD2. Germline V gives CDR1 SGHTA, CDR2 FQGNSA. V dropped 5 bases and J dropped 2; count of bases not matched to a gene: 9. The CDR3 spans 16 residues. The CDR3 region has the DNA TGTGCCAGCAGCCAACTAGACGGGGGGGCCACAGATACGCAGTATTTT. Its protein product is CASSQLDGGATDTQYF.

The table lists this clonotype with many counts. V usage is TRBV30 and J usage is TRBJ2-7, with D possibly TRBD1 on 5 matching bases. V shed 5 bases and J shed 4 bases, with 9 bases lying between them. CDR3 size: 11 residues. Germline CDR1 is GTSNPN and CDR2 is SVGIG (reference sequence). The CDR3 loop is CAWGQSYEQYF. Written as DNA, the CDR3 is TGTGCCTGGGGACAAAGTTACGAGCAGTACTTC.

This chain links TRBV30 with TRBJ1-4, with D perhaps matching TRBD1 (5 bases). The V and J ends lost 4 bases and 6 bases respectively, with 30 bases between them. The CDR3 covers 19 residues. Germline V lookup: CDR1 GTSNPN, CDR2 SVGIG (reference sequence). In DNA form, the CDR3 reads TGTGCCTGGAAACCGACCTCCGGGACCTCTACACAAGGGGATGAAAAACTGTTTTTT. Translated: CAWKPTSGTSTQGDEKLFF.